This T cell receptor (beta chain) was documented in a study of radiotherapy plus CTLA-4 blockade in lung cancer. Study-level background: Among all patients, around 18% showed objective responses, while roughly 34% had disease control.

Profiled with immunoSEQ multiplex PCR; TCRdb holds only in-frame clones, not every one. The sample yields approximately 39,000 clones, over 60% seen once. Study outcomes and limitations: Tumor-origin TCR clones grew in blood after radiotherapy plus ipilimumab.

This clone is a singleton in its sample. What it binds is not known. V was pared by 3 bases and J by 2 bases, with 6 bases of the junction left unmatched. Germline V gives CDR1 KGHSH, CDR2 LQKENI. This CDR3 has 16 amino acids. The specimen comprised peripheral blood, sampled from a patient treated with radiotherapy plus ipilimumab. This TCR was sampled from a human donor with non-small cell lung cancer who had stable disease on radiotherapy plus ipilimumab. J is TRBJ2-1 and V is TRBV18; 8 bases match TRBD2. CDR3 DNA: TGTGCCAGCTCACCTCCCCGGGGGGGCCCCTACAATGAGCAGTTCTTC. Its protein product is CASSPPRGGPYNEQFF.